Below, 7 T cell receptor beta chains from the same sample are listed, as sequenced in a study of beta chain features in type 1 diabetes. Study results and limitations: Type 1 diabetes patients had TCRB CDR3s that were shorter (moderately but significantly so) in all four CD4+ subsets.

The authors reverse transcribed all of the isolated RNA, so sequencing captured expressed TCRB transcripts. The table came from immunoSEQ multiplex PCR; TCRdb's copy has only in-frame clones and leaves some out. The data contain approximately 46,000 clones, roughly 47% of them singletons. These receptors have no identified antigens. The sequenced material came from stem cell memory CD4+ T cells from blood. Receptors originate from a man aged 25-45 years with type 1 diabetes.

The chain links TRBV5-8 to TRBJ2-6; D is unclear. The CDR3 sequence is 16 residues long. Trimming stripped 1 base from V and 2 bases from J, with 10 bases between. Germline CDR1 SGHTS, CDR2 YDEGEE. The CDR3 nucleotides read TGTGCCAGCAGCTTGCTAGTAGTGCCTGGGGCCAACGTCCTGACTTTC. Amino acids: CASSLLVVPGANVLTF.

The V and J genes are TRBV5-1 and TRBJ1-2; D is ambiguous. Germline V lookup: CDR1 SGHRS, CDR2 YFSETQ. The CDR3 runs 13 residues. V gave up 0 bases and J gave up 8 bases, with 11 bases separating them. The CDR3 DNA reads TGCGCCAGCAGCTTGGAGACGGGCGGGGGCTACACCTTC. Translation gives CASSLETGGGYTF. Variable domain in full (rest from reference TRBV5-1 and TRBJ1-2): KAGVTQTPRYLIKTRGQQVTLSCSPISGHRSVSWYQQTPGQGLQFLFEYFSETQRNKGNFPGRFSGRQFSNSRSEMNVSTLELGDSALYLCASSLETGGGYTFGSGTRLTVV.

In its sample, this clone was seen a few times. This chain joins TRBV14 and TRBJ2-1; 7 bases map to TRBD2. The CDR3 contains 17 residues. Germline V lookup: CDR1 SGHDN, CDR2 FVKESK. V shed 4 bases, J shed 3 bases, and the junction held 12 bases outside the gene matches. The CDR3 here is CASSRSLLWEGYNEQFF. The CDR3 bases are TGTGCCAGCAGCCGGTCGCTGCTGTGGGAGGGCTACAATGAGCAGTTCTTC.

The genes are TRBV5-1 and TRBJ2-2; weak D call: TRBD1 (5 bases). The CDR3 has 15 amino acids. Germline V gives CDR1 SGHRS, CDR2 YFSETQ. The V gene lost 1 base and the J gene lost 6 bases, with 13 bases spanning the gap. In DNA form, the CDR3 reads TGCGCCAGCAGCTTGACCGCTCAGGGCGCCGGGGAGCTGTTTTTT. Residues: CASSLTAQGAGELFF.

The table lists this clone with a few counts. V gene TRBV28 combines with J gene TRBJ1-2, with D maybe TRBD1 (6 bases). Trimming removed 4 bases from V and 8 bases from J, with 11 bases in between. Germline V gives CDR1 MDHEN, CDR2 SYDVKM. CDR3 length: 12 amino acids. CDR3 sequence: CASSSNRVGYTF. The CDR3 DNA reads as TGTGCCAGCAGTTCAAACAGGGTCGGCTACACCTTC.

This clone was seen only a few times. The rearrangement joins TRBV19 to TRBJ2-1; 9 nucleotides align to TRBD1. The CDR3 is made up of 15 amino acids. CDR1 and CDR2 from the germline V gene are LNHDA and SQIVND (reference sequence). Trimming took 5 bases from V and 9 from J; bases not matched to a gene: 11. CDR3 bases: TGTGCCAGTAGTCGATGGGACAGGGCCCTTGGTGAGCAGTTCTTC. Protein: CASSRWDRALGEQFF.

The table lists this clone with a few counts. This chain connects TRBV5-1 to TRBJ2-3; 11 bases fit TRBD2. V shed 0 bases and J 2 bases; nucleotides not matched to a gene: 2. This CDR3 spans 16 amino acids. CDR1 SGHRS and CDR2 YFSETQ come from the germline V gene. CDR3 protein: CASSLALAGATDTQYF. In DNA form, the CDR3 reads TGCGCCAGCAGCTTGGCACTAGCGGGAGCCACAGATACGCAGTATTTT.